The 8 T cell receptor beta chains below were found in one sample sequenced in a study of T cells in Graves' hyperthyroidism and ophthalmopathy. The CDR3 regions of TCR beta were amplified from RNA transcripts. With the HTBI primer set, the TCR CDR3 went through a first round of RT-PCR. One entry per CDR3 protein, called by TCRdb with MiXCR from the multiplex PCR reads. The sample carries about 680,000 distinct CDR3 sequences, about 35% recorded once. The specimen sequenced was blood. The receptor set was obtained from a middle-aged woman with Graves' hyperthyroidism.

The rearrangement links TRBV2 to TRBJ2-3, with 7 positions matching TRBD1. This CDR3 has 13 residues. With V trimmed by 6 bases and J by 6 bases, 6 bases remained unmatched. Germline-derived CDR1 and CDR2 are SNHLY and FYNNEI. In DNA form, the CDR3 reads TGTGCCAGCAGAGGTACACAGGGGGATACGCAGTATTTT. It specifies CASRGTQGDTQYF.

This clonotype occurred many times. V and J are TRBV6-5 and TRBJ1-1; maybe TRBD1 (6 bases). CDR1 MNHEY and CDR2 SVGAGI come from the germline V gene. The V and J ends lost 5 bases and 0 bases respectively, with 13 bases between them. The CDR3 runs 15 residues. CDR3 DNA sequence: TGTGCCAGCAGTGACCCGGGACACCTGAACACTGAAGCTTTCTTT. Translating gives CASSDPGHLNTEAFF.

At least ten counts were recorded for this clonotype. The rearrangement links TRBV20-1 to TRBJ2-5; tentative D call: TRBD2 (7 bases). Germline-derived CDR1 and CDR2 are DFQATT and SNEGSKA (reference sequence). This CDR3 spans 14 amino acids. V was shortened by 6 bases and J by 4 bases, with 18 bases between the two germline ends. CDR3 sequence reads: CSALFGGPSETQYF. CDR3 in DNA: TGCAGTGCCCTATTCGGGGGGCCCTCAGAGACCCAGTACTTC.

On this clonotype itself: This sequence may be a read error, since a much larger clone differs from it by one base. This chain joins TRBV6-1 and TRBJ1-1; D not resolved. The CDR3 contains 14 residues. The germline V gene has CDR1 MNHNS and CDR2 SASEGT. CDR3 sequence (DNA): TGTACCACCACCCTACAGCTCATGAACACTGAAGCTTTCTTT. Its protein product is CTTTLQLMNTEAFF.

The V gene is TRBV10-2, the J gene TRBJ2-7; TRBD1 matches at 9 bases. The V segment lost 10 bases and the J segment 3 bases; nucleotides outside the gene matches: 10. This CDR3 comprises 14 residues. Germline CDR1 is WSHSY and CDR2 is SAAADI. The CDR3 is CATQGQGGYYEQYF. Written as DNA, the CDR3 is TGCGCCACCCAGGGACAGGGTGGATACTACGAGCAGTACTTC.

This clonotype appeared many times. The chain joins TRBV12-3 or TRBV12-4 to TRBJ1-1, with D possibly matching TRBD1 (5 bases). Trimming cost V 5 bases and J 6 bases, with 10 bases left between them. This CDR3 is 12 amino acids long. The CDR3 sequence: CASSPRDPEAFF. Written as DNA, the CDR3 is TGTGCCAGCAGTCCGCGGGACCCTGAAGCTTTCTTT.

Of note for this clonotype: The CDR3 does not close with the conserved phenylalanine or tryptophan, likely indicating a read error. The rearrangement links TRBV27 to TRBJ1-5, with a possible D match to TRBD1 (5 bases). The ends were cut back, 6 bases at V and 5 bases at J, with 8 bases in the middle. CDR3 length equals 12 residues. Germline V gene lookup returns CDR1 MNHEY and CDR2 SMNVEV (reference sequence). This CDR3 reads CASRGGDQPQHL. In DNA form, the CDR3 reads TGTGCCAGCAGGGGAGGGGATCAGCCCCAGCATCTT.

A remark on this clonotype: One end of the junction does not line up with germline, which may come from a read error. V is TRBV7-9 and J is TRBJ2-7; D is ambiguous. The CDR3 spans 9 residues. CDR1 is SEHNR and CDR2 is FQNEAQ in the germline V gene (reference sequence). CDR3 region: CASSLEQDF. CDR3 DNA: TGTGCCAGCAGCTTAGAGCAGGACTTC.